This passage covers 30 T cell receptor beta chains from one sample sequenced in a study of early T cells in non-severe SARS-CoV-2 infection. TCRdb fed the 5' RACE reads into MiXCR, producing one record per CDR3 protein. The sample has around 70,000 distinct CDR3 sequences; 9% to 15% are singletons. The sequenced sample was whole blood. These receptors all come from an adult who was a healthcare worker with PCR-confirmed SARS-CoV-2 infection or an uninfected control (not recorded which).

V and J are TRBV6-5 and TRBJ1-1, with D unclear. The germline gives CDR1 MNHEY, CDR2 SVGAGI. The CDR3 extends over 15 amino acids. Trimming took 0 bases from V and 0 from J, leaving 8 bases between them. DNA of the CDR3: TGTGCCAGCAGTTACTCCCTGGGCATGAACACTGAAGCTTTCTTT. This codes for CASSYSLGMNTEAFF.

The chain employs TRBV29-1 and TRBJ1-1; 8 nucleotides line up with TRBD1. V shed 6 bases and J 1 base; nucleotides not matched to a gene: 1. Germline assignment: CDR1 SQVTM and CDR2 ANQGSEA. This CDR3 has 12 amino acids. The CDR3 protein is CSVTGANTEAFF. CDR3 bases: TGCAGCGTGACAGGGGCGAACACTGAAGCTTTCTTT. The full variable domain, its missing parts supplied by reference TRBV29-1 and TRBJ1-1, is SAVISQKPSRDICQRGTSLTIQCQVDSQVTMMFWYRQQPGQSLTLIATANQGSEATYESGFVIDKFPISRPNLTFSTLTVSNMSPEDSSIYLCSVTGANTEAFFGQGTRLTVV.

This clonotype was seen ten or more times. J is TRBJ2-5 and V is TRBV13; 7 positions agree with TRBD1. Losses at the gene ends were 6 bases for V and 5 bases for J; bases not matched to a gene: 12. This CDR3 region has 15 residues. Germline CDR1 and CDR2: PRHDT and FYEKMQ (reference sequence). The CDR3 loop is CASRVTGVGSETQYF. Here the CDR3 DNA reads TGTGCCAGCAGAGTCACAGGGGTTGGGAGTGAGACCCAGTACTTC.

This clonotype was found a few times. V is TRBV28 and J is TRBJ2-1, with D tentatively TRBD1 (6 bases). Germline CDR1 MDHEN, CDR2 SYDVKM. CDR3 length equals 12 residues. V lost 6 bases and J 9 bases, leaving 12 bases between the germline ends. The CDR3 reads CASRWDNGEQFF. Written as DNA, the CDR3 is TGTGCCAGCAGGTGGGACAACGGTGAGCAGTTCTTC.

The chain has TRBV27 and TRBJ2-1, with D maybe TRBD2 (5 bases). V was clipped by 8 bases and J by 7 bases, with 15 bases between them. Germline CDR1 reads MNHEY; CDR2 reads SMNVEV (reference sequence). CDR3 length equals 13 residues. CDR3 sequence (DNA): TGTGCCAGCTCCTGGACTTTCGGGAATGAGCAGTTCTTC. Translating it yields CASSWTFGNEQFF.

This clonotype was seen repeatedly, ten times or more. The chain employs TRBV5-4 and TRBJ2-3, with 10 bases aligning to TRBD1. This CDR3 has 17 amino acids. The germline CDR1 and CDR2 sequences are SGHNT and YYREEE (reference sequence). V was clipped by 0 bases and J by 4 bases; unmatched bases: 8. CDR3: CASSLESPGQGPDTQYF. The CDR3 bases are TGTGCCAGCAGCTTGGAGTCTCCGGGACAGGGGCCAGATACGCAGTATTTT.

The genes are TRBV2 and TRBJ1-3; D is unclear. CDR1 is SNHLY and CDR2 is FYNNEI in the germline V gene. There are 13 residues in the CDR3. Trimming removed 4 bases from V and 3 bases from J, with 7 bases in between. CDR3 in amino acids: CASSGTYGNTIYF. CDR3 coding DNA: TGTGCCAGCAGTGGGACTTATGGAAACACCATATATTTT.

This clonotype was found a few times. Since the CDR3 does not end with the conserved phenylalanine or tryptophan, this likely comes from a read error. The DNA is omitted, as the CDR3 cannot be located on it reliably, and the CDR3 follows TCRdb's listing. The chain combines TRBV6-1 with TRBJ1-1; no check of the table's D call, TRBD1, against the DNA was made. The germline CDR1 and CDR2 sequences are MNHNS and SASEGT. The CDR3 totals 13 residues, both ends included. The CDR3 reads CASRTSWGTEVFS.

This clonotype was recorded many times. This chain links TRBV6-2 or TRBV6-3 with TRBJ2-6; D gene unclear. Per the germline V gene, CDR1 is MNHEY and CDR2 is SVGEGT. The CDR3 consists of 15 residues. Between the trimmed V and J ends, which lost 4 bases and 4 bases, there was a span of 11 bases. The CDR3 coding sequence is TGTGCCAGCAGTTCTGACCTTTCCGGGGCCAACGTCCTGACTTTC. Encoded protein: CASSSDLSGANVLTF.

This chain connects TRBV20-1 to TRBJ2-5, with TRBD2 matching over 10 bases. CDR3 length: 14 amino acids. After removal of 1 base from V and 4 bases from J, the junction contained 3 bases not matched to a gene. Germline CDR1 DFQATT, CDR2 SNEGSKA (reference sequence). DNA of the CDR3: TGCAGTGCTAGAGTGGGACTAGCGCGAGAGACCCAGTACTTC. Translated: CSARVGLARETQYF.

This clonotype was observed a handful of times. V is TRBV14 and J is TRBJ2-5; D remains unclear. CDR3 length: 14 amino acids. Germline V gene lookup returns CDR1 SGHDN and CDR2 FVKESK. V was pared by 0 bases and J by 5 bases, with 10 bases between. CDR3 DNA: TGTGCCAGCAGCCAAGATCTTAGGGCGGAGACCCAGTACTTC. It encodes CASSQDLRAETQYF.

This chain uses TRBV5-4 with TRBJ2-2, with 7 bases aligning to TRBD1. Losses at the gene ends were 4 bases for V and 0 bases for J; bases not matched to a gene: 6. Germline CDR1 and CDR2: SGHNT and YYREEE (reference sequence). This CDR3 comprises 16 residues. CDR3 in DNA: TGTGCCAGCAGCGCTCCCGGGACAGCGAACACCGGGGAGCTGTTTTTT. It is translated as CASSAPGTANTGELFF.

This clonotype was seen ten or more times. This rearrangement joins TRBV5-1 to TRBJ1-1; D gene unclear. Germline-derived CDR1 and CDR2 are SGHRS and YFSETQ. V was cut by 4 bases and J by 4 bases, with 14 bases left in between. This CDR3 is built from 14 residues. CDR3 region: CASSIVDGSTEAFF. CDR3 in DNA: TGCGCCAGCAGCATCGTTGACGGTAGCACTGAAGCTTTCTTT. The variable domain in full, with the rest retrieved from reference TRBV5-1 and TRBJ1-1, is KAGVTQTPRYLIKTRGQQVTLSCSPISGHRSVSWYQQTPGQGLQFLFEYFSETQRNKGNFPGRFSGRQFSNSRSEMNVSTLELGDSALYLCASSIVDGSTEAFFGQGTRLTVV.

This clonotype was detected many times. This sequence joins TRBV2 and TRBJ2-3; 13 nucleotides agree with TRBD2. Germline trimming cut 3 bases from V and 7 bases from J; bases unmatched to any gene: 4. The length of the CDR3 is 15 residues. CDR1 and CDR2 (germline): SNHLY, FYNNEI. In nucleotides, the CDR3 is TGTGCCAGCAGTGACAGACTAGCGGGAGGCTATACGCAGTATTTT. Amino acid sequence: CASSDRLAGGYTQYF.

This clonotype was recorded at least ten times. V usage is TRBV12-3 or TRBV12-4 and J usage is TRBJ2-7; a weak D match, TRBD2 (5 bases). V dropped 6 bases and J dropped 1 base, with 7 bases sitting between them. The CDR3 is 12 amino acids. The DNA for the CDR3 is TGTGCCAGCAGCCCGGGGTCCTACGAGCAGTACTTC. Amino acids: CASSPGSYEQYF.

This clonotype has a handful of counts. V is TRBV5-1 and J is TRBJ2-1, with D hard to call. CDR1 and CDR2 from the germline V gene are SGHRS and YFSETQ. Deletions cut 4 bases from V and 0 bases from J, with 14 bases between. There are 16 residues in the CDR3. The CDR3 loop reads CASSPTAQSSYNEQFF. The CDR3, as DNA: TGCGCCAGCAGCCCGACGGCCCAGAGCTCCTACAATGAGCAGTTCTTC. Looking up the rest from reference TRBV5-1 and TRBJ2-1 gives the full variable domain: KAGVTQTPRYLIKTRGQQVTLSCSPISGHRSVSWYQQTPGQGLQFLFEYFSETQRNKGNFPGRFSGRQFSNSRSEMNVSTLELGDSALYLCASSPTAQSSYNEQFFGPGTRLTVL.

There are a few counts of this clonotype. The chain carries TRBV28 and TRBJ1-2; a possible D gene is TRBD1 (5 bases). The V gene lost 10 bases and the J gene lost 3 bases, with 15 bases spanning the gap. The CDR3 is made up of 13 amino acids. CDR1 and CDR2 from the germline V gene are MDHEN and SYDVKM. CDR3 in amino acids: CATLFTGDYGYTF. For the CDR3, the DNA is TGTGCCACCCTCTTCACGGGGGACTATGGCTACACCTTC.

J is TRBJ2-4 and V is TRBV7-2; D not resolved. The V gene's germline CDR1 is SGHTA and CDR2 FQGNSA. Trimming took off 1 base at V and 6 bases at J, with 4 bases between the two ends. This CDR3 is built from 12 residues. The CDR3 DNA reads TGTGCCAGCAGCTTAGATAGAAACATTCAGTACTTC. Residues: CASSLDRNIQYF.

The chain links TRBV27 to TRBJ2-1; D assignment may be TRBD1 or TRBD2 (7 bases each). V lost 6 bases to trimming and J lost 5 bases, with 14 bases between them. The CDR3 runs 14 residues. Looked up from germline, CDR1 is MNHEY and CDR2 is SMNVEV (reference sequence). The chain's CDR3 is CASSQGGANNEQFF. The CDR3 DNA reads TGTGCCAGCAGCCAGGGGGGGGCGAACAATGAGCAGTTCTTC.

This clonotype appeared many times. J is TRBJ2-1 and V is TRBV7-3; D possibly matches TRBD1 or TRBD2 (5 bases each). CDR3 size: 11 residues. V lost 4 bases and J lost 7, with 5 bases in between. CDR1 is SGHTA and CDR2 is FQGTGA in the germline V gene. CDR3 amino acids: CASSWGNEQFF. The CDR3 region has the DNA TGTGCCAGCAGCTGGGGGAATGAGCAGTTCTTC.

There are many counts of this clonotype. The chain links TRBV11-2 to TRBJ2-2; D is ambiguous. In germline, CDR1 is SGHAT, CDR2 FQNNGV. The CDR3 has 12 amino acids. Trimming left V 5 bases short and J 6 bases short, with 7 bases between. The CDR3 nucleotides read TGTGCCAGCAGCCCGGTCGCCGGGGAGCTGTTTTTT. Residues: CASSPVAGELFF. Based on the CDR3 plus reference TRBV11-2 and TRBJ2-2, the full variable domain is EAGVAQSPRYKIIEKRQSVAFWCNPISGHATLYWYQQILGQGPKLLIQFQNNGVVDDSQLPKDRFSAERLKGVDSTLKIQPAKLEDSAVYLCASSPVAGELFFGEGSRLTVL.

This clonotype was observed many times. DNA for the CDR3: TGCAGCGTTGACGGTGGCTACACCTTC. This sequence encodes CSVDGGYTF. This chain links TRBV29-1 with TRBJ1-2; unclear D gene. V dropped 3 bases and J dropped 7 bases, with 3 bases sitting between them. The CDR3 runs 9 residues. Germline lookup yields CDR1 SQVTM and CDR2 ANQGSEA.

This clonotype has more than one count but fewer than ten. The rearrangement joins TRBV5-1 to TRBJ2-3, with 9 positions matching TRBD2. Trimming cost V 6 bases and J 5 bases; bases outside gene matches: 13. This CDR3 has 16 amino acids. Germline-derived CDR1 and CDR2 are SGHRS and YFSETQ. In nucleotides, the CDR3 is TGCGCCAGCAAGCTCCCGGGACTAGCTACACAAGATACGCAGTATTTT. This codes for CASKLPGLATQDTQYF.

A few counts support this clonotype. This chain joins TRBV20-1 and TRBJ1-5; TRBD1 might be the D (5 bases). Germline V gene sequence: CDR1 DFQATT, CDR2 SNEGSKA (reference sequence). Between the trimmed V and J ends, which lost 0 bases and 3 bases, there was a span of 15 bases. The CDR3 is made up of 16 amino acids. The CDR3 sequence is CSARDSGASPNQPQHF. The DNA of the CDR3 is TGCAGTGCTAGAGATTCTGGGGCATCCCCCAATCAGCCCCAGCATTTT.

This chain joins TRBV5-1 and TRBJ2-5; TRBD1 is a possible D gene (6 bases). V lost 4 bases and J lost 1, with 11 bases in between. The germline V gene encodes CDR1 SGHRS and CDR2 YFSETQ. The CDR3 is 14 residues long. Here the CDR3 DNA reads TGCGCCAGCAGCGCCACAGGGACCCAAGAGACCCAGTACTTC. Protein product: CASSATGTQETQYF.

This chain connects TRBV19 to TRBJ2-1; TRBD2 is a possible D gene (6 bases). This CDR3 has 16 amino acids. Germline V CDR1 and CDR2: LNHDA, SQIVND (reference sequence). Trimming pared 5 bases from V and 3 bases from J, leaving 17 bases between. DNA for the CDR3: TGTGCCAGTAGTTTATGGGGGGACGGAATCTACAATGAGCAGTTCTTC. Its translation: CASSLWGDGIYNEQFF.

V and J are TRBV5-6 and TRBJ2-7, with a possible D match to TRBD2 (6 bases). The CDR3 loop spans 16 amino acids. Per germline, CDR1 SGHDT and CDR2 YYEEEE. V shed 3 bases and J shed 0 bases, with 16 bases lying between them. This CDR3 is CASSSSGYRGSYEQYF. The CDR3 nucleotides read TGTGCCAGCAGCTCCAGCGGGTACCGAGGCTCCTACGAGCAGTACTTC.

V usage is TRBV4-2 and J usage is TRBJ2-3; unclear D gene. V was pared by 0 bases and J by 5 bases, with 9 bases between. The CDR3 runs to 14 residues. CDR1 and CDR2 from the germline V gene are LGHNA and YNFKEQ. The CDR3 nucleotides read TGTGCCAGCAGCCAAGATCAACGAGGAGATACGCAGTATTTT. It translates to CASSQDQRGDTQYF.

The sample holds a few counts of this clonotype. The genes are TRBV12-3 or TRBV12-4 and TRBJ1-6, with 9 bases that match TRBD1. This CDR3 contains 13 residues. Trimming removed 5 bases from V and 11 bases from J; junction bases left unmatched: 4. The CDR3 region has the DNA TGTGCCAGCAGTAACACAGGGGGCGCACCCCTCCACTTT. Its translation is CASSNTGGAPLHF.

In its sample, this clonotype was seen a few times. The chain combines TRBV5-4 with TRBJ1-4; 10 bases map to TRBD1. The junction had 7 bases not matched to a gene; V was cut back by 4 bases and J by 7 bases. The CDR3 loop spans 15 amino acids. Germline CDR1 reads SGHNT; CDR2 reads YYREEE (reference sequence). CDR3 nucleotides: TGTGCCAGCAGCGGGCAGACAGGGGGCGTTGAAAAACTGTTTTTT. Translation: CASSGQTGGVEKLFF.